These T cell receptor beta chains were read from a single sample in a study of T cell clonotyping in hematopoietic cell transplantation. TCRdb's table, derived via immunoSEQ multiplex PCR, lists solely in-frame clones and lacks some. In the table there are roughly 15,000 clones, more than 75% of which are singletons. Sequenced material: PBMCs, taken 100 days after allogeneic stem cell transplant. All receptors derive from a male patient between 60 and 69 years old who had an allogeneic stem cell transplant from a related donor, so the T cells may come from the graft donor. Some clones in this sample may be carry-over from other donors' samples. Both conserved end residues are part of each CDR3. D genes are given only for firm matches. Only some rows state a clone size, as once, few, many or a class for expanded clones.

J gene | V gene | clone size | D gene | CDR3 protein | CDR3 DNA
TRBJ2-3 | TRBV7-8 | - | - | CASSLSLAYHGLDTQYF | TGTGCCAGCAGCTTAAGTTTGGCATACCACGGATTAGATACGCAGTATTTT
TRBJ2-7 | TRBV2 | - | - | CASSRVQSSYEQYF | TGTGCCAGCAGTCGGGTTCAAAGCTCCTACGAGCAGTACTTC
TRBJ2-5 | TRBV5-1 | - | - | CASSFPGTDQETQYF | TGCGCCAGCAGCTTTCCCGGGACGGACCAAGAGACCCAGTACTTC
TRBJ2-3 | TRBV7-2 | - | TRBD1 | CASSTRQGIDTQYF | TGTGCCAGCAGCACCCGACAGGGGATAGATACGCAGTATTTT
TRBJ1-4 | TRBV5-1 | few | - | CASSSRGQGGDEKLFF | TGCGCCAGCAGCTCTCGCGGGCAGGGAGGAGATGAAAAACTGTTTTTT
TRBJ1-2 | TRBV30 | - | - | CAWGPPAGRYNYGYTF | TGTGCCTGGGGTCCCCCCGCAGGGCGTTATAACTATGGCTACACCTTC
TRBJ2-7 | TRBV7-2 | - | TRBD1 | CASSLGKTGGEQYF | TGTGCCAGCAGCTTAGGAAAGACAGGGGGCGAGCAGTACTTC
TRBJ1-1 | TRBV7-2 | - | TRBD1 | CASSLVKGQAANTEAFF | TGTGCCAGCAGCTTAGTAAAGGGACAGGCGGCCAACACTGAAGCTTTCTTT
TRBJ2-1 | TRBV4-1 | - | - | CASSQVTGTYNEQFF | TGCGCCAGCAGCCAAGTTACGGGAACCTACAATGAGCAGTTCTTC
TRBJ2-1 | TRBV7-2 | - | TRBD2 | CASSLRGAHEQFF | TGTGCCAGCAGCTTGCGGGGGGCCCATGAGCAGTTCTTC
TRBJ2-7 | TRBV4-1 | few | TRBD1 | CASSQIDFLPGQGYEQYF | TGCGCCAGCAGCCAAATCGATTTCTTGCCGGGACAGGGCTACGAGCAGTACTTC
TRBJ2-1 | TRBV9 | - | TRBD2 | CASTVSPGGANSYNEQFF | TGTGCCAGCACCGTGAGTCCGGGGGGGGCCAACTCCTACAATGAGCAGTTCTTC
TRBJ1-5 | TRBV7-3 | - | - | CASSLSGGNQPQHF | TGTGCCAGCAGCTTGTCTGGAGGCAATCAGCCCCAGCATTTT
TRBJ2-7 | TRBV2 | - | - | CASRMAGLAEQYF | TGTGCCAGCAGGATGGCGGGCCTGGCCGAGCAGTACTTC
TRBJ2-1 | TRBV10-3 | - | - | CAIRGRTGEQFF | TGTGCCATCAGGGGACGGACGGGTGAGCAGTTCTTC
TRBJ1-6 | TRBV5-1 | - | - | CASSLSGSQDSPLHF | TGCGCCAGCAGCTTGTCGGGTTCGCAGGATTCACCCCTCCACTTT
TRBJ1-5 | TRBV7-2 | few | - | CASSSSAGQPQHF | TGTGCCAGCAGCTCGTCCGCGGGACAGCCCCAGCATTTT
TRBJ2-5 | TRBV2 | - | - | CASSEVYEYRTQYF | TGTGCCAGCAGTGAAGTTTACGAATACCGGACCCAGTACTTC
TRBJ2-4 | TRBV7-2 | - | - | CASSRGPVGSDLAKNIQYF | TGTGCCAGCAGCCGCGGTCCAGTCGGTTCCGATCTTGCCAAAAACATTCAGTACTTC
TRBJ2-1 | TRBV13 | - | - | CASSLVGSYNEQFF | TGTGCCAGCAGCTTAGTCGGCAGTTACAATGAGCAGTTCTTC
TRBJ1-1 | TRBV28 | - | - | CASSLSQGRSVEAFF | TGTGCCAGCAGCTTATCGCAGGGGCGCTCCGTTGAAGCTTTCTTT
TRBJ2-6 | TRBV5-4 | - | TRBD1 | CASSPPGQGAGGANVLTF | TGTGCCAGCAGCCCCCCGGGACAGGGGGCAGGAGGGGCCAACGTCCTGACTTTC
TRBJ1-1 | TRBV7-2 | few | - | CASSPNRDTEAFF | TGTGCCAGCAGTCCGAACAGGGACACTGAAGCTTTCTTT
TRBJ2-2 | TRBV7-9 | - | - | CASSLGTNTGELFF | TGTGCCAGCAGCTTAGGGACGAACACCGGGGAGCTGTTTTTT
TRBJ1-5 | TRBV7-2 | - | - | CASSLAGDQPQHF | TGTGCCAGCAGCTTAGCAGGGGATCAGCCCCAGCATTTT
TRBJ1-1 | TRBV28 | - | TRBD1 | CASSLLRTGRGNTEAFF | TGTGCCAGCAGTTTATTGAGGACAGGGAGGGGGAACACTGAAGCTTTCTTT
TRBJ1-5 | TRBV19 | - | - | CASSVRNRNSNQPQHF | TGTGCCAGTAGTGTCAGGAACAGGAATAGCAATCAGCCCCAGCATTTT
TRBJ1-2 | TRBV7-9 | - | - | CASSQGHGYTF | TGTGCCAGCAGCCAGGGGCATGGCTACACCTTC
TRBJ2-3 | TRBV7-2 | - | TRBD2 | CASSRRLAGQRTDTQYF | TGTGCCAGCAGCCGGCGACTAGCGGGACAACGCACAGATACGCAGTATTTT
TRBJ2-6 | TRBV7-2 | - | - | CASSLVGVGTGANVLTF | TGTGCCAGCAGCTTAGTTGGGGTAGGGACCGGGGCCAACGTCCTGACTTTC
TRBJ2-7 | TRBV7-8 | - | - | CASSKQDLAYEQYF | TGTGCCAGCAGCAAACAGGACCTTGCCTACGAGCAGTACTTC
TRBJ2-1 | TRBV7-8 | - | - | CAGGQGSYNEQFF | TGTGCCGGGGGTCAGGGCTCCTACAATGAGCAGTTCTTC
TRBJ1-1 | TRBV7-2 | - | - | CASSIPDRYTEAFF | TGTGCCAGCAGCATACCTGACAGGTACACTGAAGCTTTCTTT
TRBJ1-5 | TRBV19 | - | TRBD1 | CASSLPGTDNQPQHF | TGTGCCAGTAGTCTCCCCGGGACAGACAATCAGCCCCAGCATTTT
TRBJ1-3 | TRBV28 | - | - | CASSGTIGNTIYF | TGTGCCAGCAGCGGGACGATTGGAAACACCATATATTTT
TRBJ2-3 | TRBV12-5 | once | - | CASGWGLGPGSDTQYF | TGTGCTAGTGGTTGGGGGCTAGGCCCCGGATCAGATACGCAGTATTTT
TRBJ2-2 | TRBV5-1 | few | - | CASGHDLVSTGELFF | TGCGCCAGCGGTCACGACTTAGTCAGCACCGGGGAGCTGTTTTTT
TRBJ2-3 | TRBV25-1 | once | - | CASSATAYGGTDTQYF | TGTGCCAGCAGTGCTACGGCCTACGGCGGTACAGATACGCAGTATTTT
TRBJ1-4 | TRBV6-5 | - | - | CASSYTRGREKLFF | TGTGCCAGCAGTTACACCCGGGGGCGGGAAAAACTGTTTTTT
TRBJ2-7 | TRBV7-9 | - | - | CASSLYGEQYF | TGTGCCAGCAGCTTATACGGGGAGCAGTACTTC
TRBJ1-5 | TRBV19 | - | - | CASSPGGNHQPQHF | TGTGCCAGTAGTCCCGGGGGGAACCATCAGCCCCAGCATTTT
TRBJ2-6 | TRBV5-6 | - | - | CASSLKIFEANVLTF | TGTGCCAGCAGCCTGAAGATCTTCGAGGCCAACGTCCTGACTTTC
TRBJ1-6 | TRBV9 | few | - | CASSVGGRNSPLHF | TGTGCCAGCAGCGTAGGGGGGCGGAATTCACCCCTCCACTTT
TRBJ1-2 | TRBV7-9 | few | - | CASSSDRYTDGYTF | TGTGCCAGCAGCTCAGACAGGTATACTGATGGCTACACCTTC
TRBJ1-2 | TRBV15 | - | - | CATSRDKGTDYGYTF | TGTGCCACCAGCAGAGATAAGGGGACGGACTATGGCTACACCTTC
TRBJ1-1 | TRBV7-2 | - | - | CASSLISGSWGHTEAFF | TGTGCCAGCAGCCTAATATCAGGGTCGTGGGGGCACACTGAAGCTTTCTTT
TRBJ2-5 | TRBV9 | - | TRBD2 | CASSVATSGGQETQYF | TGTGCCAGCAGCGTAGCGACTAGCGGGGGGCAAGAGACCCAGTACTTC
TRBJ1-1 | TRBV18 | - | - | CASSPGQNQNTEAFF | TGTGCCAGCTCACCGGGGCAGAACCAGAACACTGAAGCTTTCTTT
TRBJ1-1 | TRBV4-1 | once | - | CASSQGVPLGGLTEAFF | TGCGCCAGCAGCCAAGGAGTTCCTTTAGGGGGACTCACTGAAGCTTTCTTT
TRBJ1-2 | TRBV5-1 | - | - | CASSSGGLSYGYTF | TGCGCCAGCTCCTCGGGGGGGCTCAGCTATGGCTACACCTTC
TRBJ1-5 | TRBV4-1 | - | - | CASSQAPVRGFNQPQHF | TGCGCCAGCAGCCAAGCTCCGGTGAGGGGATTCAATCAGCCCCAGCATTTT
TRBJ2-1 | TRBV29-1 | - | - | CSVKITGSIYNEQFF | TGCAGCGTTAAAATAACAGGGAGTATATACAATGAGCAGTTCTTC
TRBJ1-2 | TRBV4-3 | - | - | CASSQDRGQIYGYTF | TGCGCCAGCAGCCAAGATCGCGGACAGATATATGGCTACACCTTC
TRBJ2-7 | TRBV5-6 | - | TRBD2 | CASSNSGQTYEQYF | TGTGCCAGCAGCAATAGCGGGCAAACCTACGAGCAGTACTTC
TRBJ1-2 | TRBV29-1 | - | - | CSVEGDPGDYGYTF | TGCAGCGTTGAAGGAGACCCAGGGGACTATGGCTACACCTTC
TRBJ1-4 | TRBV5-4 | - | TRBD1 | CASSPGQINEKLFF | TGTGCCAGCAGCCCGGGACAGATTAATGAAAAACTGTTTTTT
TRBJ1-6 | TRBV7-6 | few | - | CASPGRSSYNSPLHF | TGTGCCAGCCCGGGGAGGAGCTCCTATAATTCACCCCTCCACTTT
TRBJ2-2 | TRBV10-3 | - | TRBD2 | CAIGPGGGNTGELFF | TGTGCCATAGGACCGGGGGGGGGCAACACCGGGGAGCTGTTTTTT
TRBJ2-1 | TRBV7-6 | - | - | CASSLLASASYNEQFF | TGTGCCAGCAGCTTACTGGCTAGCGCTTCCTACAATGAGCAGTTCTTC